This is a list of T cell receptor beta chains from one sample in a study of T cell repertoires in cytomegalovirus infection. TCRdb recomputed calls from the reads with MiXCR, one row per CDR3 protein. The sample lists about 920,000 distinct CDR3 sequences; approximately 30% were seen once. Antigens of these TCRs are unknown. Material: cultured CD8+ T cells from PBMCs, obtained from culture after CMV antigen stimulation. Receptors originate from a human donor in good health (CMV status not recorded). Some clones in this sample may be carry-over from other donors' samples. Each CDR3 is given with its conserved first and last residue.

V	CDR3
TRBV29-1	CSALGLAEHNEQFF
TRBV18	CASSPGVLDGYTF
TRBV12-3/TRBV12-4	CASSFSGVHNEQFF
TRBV7-6	CASSGGLAVAQETQYF
TRBV12-3/TRBV12-4	CASSQEGPTDTQYF
TRBV19	CASSSGGGIAEAFF
TRBV6-1	CASSALGQYYGYTF
TRBV5-1	CASSLDDRGSTEAFF
TRBV12-3/TRBV12-4	CASSPFPGDVQPQHF
TRBV2	CASSALELAHTGELFF
TRBV5-1	CASSLVGGAIHEQFF
TRBV3-1	CASSKGGEQYF
TRBV7-8	CASSLLGGPDTQYF
TRBV7-4	CASRLLGAARNIIYF
TRBV7-9	CASSSSGNWTEAFF
TRBV9	CASSYGQGADEQYF
TRBV15	CATSRDRPDRGNEQFF
TRBV5-1	CASSLPGTGGNTGELFF
TRBV12-3/TRBV12-4	CASSHSSRAGAYEQYF
TRBV27	CASTPAPGEKLFF
TRBV5-6	CASSPTDRDGNTIYF
TRBV27	CASSSGTGRSTNEKLFF
TRBV27	CASTSGFQPQHF
TRBV20-1	CSARDSGTSGHYEQYF
TRBV10-3	CAILGTIYNEQFF